The T cell receptor (beta chain) described here comes from a study of shared clonotypes between healthy human individuals (dated by TCRdb to 2020 to 2021). About the study as a whole: The cohort included three men and a couple of women between 18 and 49 years of age. For each donor, CD4 naive and CD4 memory were each run on three plates, CD8 naive on two plates, and CD8 memory on one plate. The study deeply sequenced blood TCR repertoires of about 5 healthy adults to estimate repertoire size and the extent of clonotype sharing between individuals. Each donor's leukapheresis produced roughly between roughly 0.85 and 10 billion PBMCs. To increase sequencing depth and limit assay-specific biases, TCR repertoire library preparation and sequencing were carried out by different laboratories using diverse techniques. What the study reported, not specific to this receptor: Larger estimated clonotype richness was generally found for naive subsets than for memory subsets. The small number of donors limited the genetic and exposure-history diversity represented. Higher generation probabilities were observed for clonotypes shared by all four sorted-subset donors than for non-shared clonotypes. Pairwise subsampling led to the expectation that sequencing depth would affect the degree of clonotype sharing among donors. Even with the large sequencing depth, rarefaction of the sorted-subset datasets indicated that sequencing was incomplete. Across a few donors, approximately 4.6% of naive CD4, approximately 3.5% of naive CD8, 2% to 2.5% of memory CD4, and approximately 0.4% of memory CD8 clonotypes were shared. Sampling was limited to blood, and TCR repertoires in tissue likely differ from TCR repertoires in blood.

Healthy HIV-negative adults with no recently reported acute infections or vaccinations were included as donors. All donors were Caucasian adults living in Nashville, Tennessee, USA. CD4+ T cells were enriched by magnetic negative selection; naive cells were then positively selected on CD45RA, and the negative fraction formed the memory subset. After blood collection by leukapheresis, PBMCs were isolated using Ficoll-Histopaque density gradient centrifugation and then cryopreserved in the vapor phase of liquid nitrogen. Analytical flow cytometry was used to check the purity and quantity of every magnetically sorted T cell population. Genomic DNA was isolated from each sorted fraction and quantified by UV absorbance on a Nanodrop 2000c. Remarks on this clone: What antigen it recognizes has not been identified. No much larger clone exists at a distance of one base, and base qualities are not known.

Using the deep immunoSEQ assay, TCR CDR3 regions were amplified from genomic DNA by multiplex PCR. Extracted genomic DNA from each cell subset was spread evenly across all wells of several immunoSEQ 96-well plates, with each plate serving as a replicate. For sorted subsets, 150 to 200 ng genomic DNA, equal to some 28,000 T cell genomes, was loaded into each replicate PCR. Purified libraries were measured with a Qubit 3.0 fluorometer, size-checked on a Bioanalyzer 2100, and measured again with the KAPA Library Quantification kit. Every immunoSEQ 96-well plate was sequenced on a separate single-read 150-cycle Illumina NextSeq 550 flow cell. Turning to the authors' computational methods: The immunoSEQ output contained only junctional sequences without quality scores, so filtering could not match that applied to full-length reads. To assign V/J genes and CDR3, sequences were annotated against IMGT germline references using PyIR, a Python wrapper for IgBLAST v1.9. Any read was removed if the V/J assignment was weak (E-value above 1e-6), the CDR3 was missing, or the read contained stop codons, out-of-frame junctions, or ambiguous translated residues. V3J clonotypes were defined by identical inferred V gene, J gene, and CDR3 amino acid sequence. Percentage overlap between repertoires was computed as shared unique clonotypes divided by the size of the smaller repertoire. Richness of each repertoire was evaluated using RTK rarefaction, the Chao1 estimator, and Recon v2.1 estimates of unobserved clonotypes. For all TCRbeta clonotypes obtained by the gDNA method from a handful of donors, generation probabilities were computed with OLGA. In TCRdb, the immuneACCESS table is reduced to in-frame sequences with V and J assigned. These tables do not hold every clone; where another copy was compared, an unresolved V gene accounts for under half, and the others remain unexplained. V, J and clone size were drawn from that table, and D and trimming were deduced from the DNA. Across this sample there are about 1.1 million clones, with around three quarters seen only once. The ten largest clones capture approximately 0.56% of the sample.

V is clipped by 6 bases and J by 1 base, and the sequence between their germline boundaries is 13 bases long. CDR1 and CDR2, per the germline V gene, are SQVTM and ANQGSEA. The CDR3, from cysteine to phenylalanine, totals 13 residues. Only the CDR3 part of the read is kept: 39 bases, read in frame from the first base. The receptor was derived from a man aged 18 to 30 in good health. Some clones in this sample may be carry-over from other donors' samples. The V and J genes are TRBV29-1 and TRBJ2-7; the D gene is perhaps TRBD1, from 6 matching bases. Sequenced material: memory CD4+ T cells from PBMCs. The sample's cell subset or site label, decoded: CD45RA-negative fraction. The CDR3 is CSVRIGGSYEQYF. In nucleotides, the sequence is TGCAGCGTGAGAATAGGGGGTTCCTACGAGCAGTACTTC.